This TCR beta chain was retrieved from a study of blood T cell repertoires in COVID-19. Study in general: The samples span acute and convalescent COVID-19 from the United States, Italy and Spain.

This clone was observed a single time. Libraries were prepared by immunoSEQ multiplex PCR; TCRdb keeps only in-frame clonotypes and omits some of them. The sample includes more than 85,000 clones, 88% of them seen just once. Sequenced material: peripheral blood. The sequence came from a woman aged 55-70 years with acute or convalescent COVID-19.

The CDR3 sequence is CASSLKGKGDETQYF. The CDR3 nucleotides are TGTGCCAGCAGCTTAAAAGGCAAAGGGGATGAGACCCAGTACTTC. The chain recombines TRBV7-3 with TRBJ2-5; D is possibly TRBD1 (5 bases). V was shortened by 1 base and J by 5 bases, with 14 bases between the two germline ends. This CDR3 is 15 amino acids long. The germline gives CDR1 SGHTA, CDR2 FQGTGA.